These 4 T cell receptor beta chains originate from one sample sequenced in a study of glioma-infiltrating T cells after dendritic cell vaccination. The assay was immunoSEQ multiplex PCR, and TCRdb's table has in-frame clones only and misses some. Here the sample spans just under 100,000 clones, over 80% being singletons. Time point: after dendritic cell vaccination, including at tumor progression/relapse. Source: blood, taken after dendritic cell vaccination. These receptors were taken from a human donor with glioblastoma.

The DNA for the CDR3 is TGTGCCATCAGTCCGACAGGGAAAGAGACCCAGTACTTC. It specifies CAISPTGKETQYF. The genes are TRBV10-3 and TRBJ2-5; 7 bases align to TRBD1. This CDR3 contains 13 residues. Germline V gene lookup returns CDR1 ENHRY and CDR2 SYGVKD. With V trimmed by 5 bases and J by 3 bases, 3 bases remained unmatched.

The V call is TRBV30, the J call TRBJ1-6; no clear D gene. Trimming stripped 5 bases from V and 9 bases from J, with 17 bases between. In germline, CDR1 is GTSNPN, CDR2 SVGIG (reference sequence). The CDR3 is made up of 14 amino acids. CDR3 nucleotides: TGTGCCTGGGATACAGTACTAGGTACTTCACCCCTCCACTTT. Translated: CAWDTVLGTSPLHF.

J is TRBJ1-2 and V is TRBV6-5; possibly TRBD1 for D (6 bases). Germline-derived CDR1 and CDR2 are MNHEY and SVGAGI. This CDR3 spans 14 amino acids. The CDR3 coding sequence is TGTGCAAGCGGCGGGTTCGGGGGGCACTATGGCTACACCTTC. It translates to CASGGFGGHYGYTF.

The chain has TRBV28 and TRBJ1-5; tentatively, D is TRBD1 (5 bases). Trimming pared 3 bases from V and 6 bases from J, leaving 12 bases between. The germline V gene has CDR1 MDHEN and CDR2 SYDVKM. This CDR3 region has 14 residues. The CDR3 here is CASSFRQLRQPQHF. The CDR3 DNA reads TGTGCCAGCAGTTTTCGACAGCTGCGTCAGCCCCAGCATTTT.